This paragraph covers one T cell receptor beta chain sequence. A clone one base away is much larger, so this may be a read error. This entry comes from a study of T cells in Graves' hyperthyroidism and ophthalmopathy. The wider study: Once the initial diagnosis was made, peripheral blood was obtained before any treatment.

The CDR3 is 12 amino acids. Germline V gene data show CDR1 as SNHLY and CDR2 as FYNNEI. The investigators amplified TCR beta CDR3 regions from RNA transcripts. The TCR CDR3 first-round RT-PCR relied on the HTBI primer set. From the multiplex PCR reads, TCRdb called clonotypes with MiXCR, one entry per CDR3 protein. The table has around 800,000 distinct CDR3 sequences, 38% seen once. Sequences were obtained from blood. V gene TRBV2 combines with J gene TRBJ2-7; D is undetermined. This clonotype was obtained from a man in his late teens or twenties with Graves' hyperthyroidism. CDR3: CAGSAPRDEQYF. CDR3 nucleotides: TGTGCCGGCAGTGCCCCAAGGGACGAGCAGTACTTC.